This TCR beta chain was profiled in a study of blood T cell repertoires in COVID-19. The data were produced by immunoSEQ multiplex PCR, yet TCRdb's version contains in-frame clones alone and is incomplete. The data contain roughly 270,000 clones, roughly four fifths of them singletons. The trim removed 4 bases at V and 0 bases at J, leaving 8 bases unmatched. Germline V CDR1 and CDR2: SGHTA, FQGTGA. The length of the CDR3 is 16 residues. The sequence derives from a man aged 35 to 55 who had been exposed to COVID-19. The rearrangement joins TRBV7-3 to TRBJ2-5, with 7 bases that match TRBD2. The sample consisted of PBMCs or T cells enriched from blood (not recorded which). CDR3 in DNA: TGTGCCAGCAGCTCTACCGGGACTACGTACCAAGAGACCCAGTACTTC. This translates into CASSSTGTTYQETQYF. Drawing the rest from reference TRBV7-3 and TRBJ2-5, the complete variable domain is GAGVSQTPSNKVTEKGKYVELRCDPISGHTALYWYRQSLGQGPEFLIYFQGTGAADDSGLPNDRFFAVRPEGSVSTLKIQRTERGDSAVYLCASSSTGTTYQETQYFGPGTRLLVL.